The rows below give T cell receptor beta chains drawn from one sample of a study of cytomegalovirus exposure and HLA in healthy donors. Assay: immunoSEQ multiplex PCR; the TCRdb copy retains only in-frame clones and omits some. The data show around 150,000 clones, approximately 81% seen once. Sequencing was done on a sample of PBMCs. These receptors were collected from a man aged 18 to 35 in good health and CMV-seronegative. The CDR3 runs from the conserved cysteine through the conserved F or W. The D gene is left open where the match is weak. Expanded clones are given a class, and other clones once, few, many or no size at all.

size,length,V,D,J,DNA,CDR3
.,14,TRBV4-1,TRBD2,TRBJ2-1,TGCGCCAGCAATATAGCGGGAGGCTACAATGAGCAGTTCTTC,CASNIAGGYNEQFF
.,14,TRBV10-2,TRBD2,TRBJ2-5,TGCGCCAGCAGTGAGGCGGGAGGGCCCGAGACCCAGTACTTC,CASSEAGGPETQYF
.,22,TRBV4-3,.,TRBJ2-6,TGCGCCAGCAGCTACCTGGATAAACGGACAGTCCCCCTTGTCTCTGGGGCCAACGTCCTGACTTTC,CASSYLDKRTVPLVSGANVLTF
.,16,TRBV10-2,TRBD2,TRBJ2-3,TGCGCCAGCAGTGGAGCGAGCGGGAGATCCACAGATACGCAGTATTTT,CASSGASGRSTDTQYF
.,16,TRBV7-2,TRBD2,TRBJ2-1,TGTGCCAGCAGCTTAGGGGGTAGCGGGAGACTAAATGAGCAGTTCTTC,CASSLGGSGRLNEQFF
.,14,TRBV6-5,.,TRBJ2-5,TGTGCCAGCAGTTACTTCGACACCCAAGAGACCCAGTACTTC,CASSYFDTQETQYF
.,14,TRBV2,.,TRBJ2-1,TGTGCCAGCATGCAGGGTCCGCTGAACAATGAGCAGTTCTTC,CASMQGPLNNEQFF
.,14,TRBV6-4,.,TRBJ1-2,TGTGCCAGCAGCCGTGAATCGGGGGGAAGTGGCTACACCTTC,CASSRESGGSGYTF
few,15,TRBV6-1,.,TRBJ2-6,TGTGCCAGCAGTGTGGAGGGCTACGGGGCCAACGTCCTGACTTTC,CASSVEGYGANVLTF
.,14,TRBV4-3,.,TRBJ2-1,TGCGCCAGCAGCCCCCGGGGGGCTAACAATGAGCAGTTCTTC,CASSPRGANNEQFF
.,15,TRBV4-3,.,TRBJ2-7,TGCGCCAGCAGCCACGTAGGGGGAAGCTCCTACGAGCAGTACTTC,CASSHVGGSSYEQYF
.,16,TRBV7-9,TRBD1,TRBJ2-7,TGTTCCAGCAGCTTAGGGGGCGGCCCTGGGGAACACGAGCAGTACTTC,CSSSLGGGPGEHEQYF
.,17,TRBV7-9,TRBD2,TRBJ2-5,TGTGCCAGCAGCCCGAGGTCTAGCGGGACCATCCAAGAGACCCAGTACTTC,CASSPRSSGTIQETQYF
few,16,TRBV30,.,TRBJ2-2,TGTGCCTGGAACCACGGACGGGAGTTGGGAACCGGGGAGCTGTTTTTT,CAWNHGRELGTGELFF
.,14,TRBV19,TRBD1,TRBJ2-2,TGTGCCAGCGAGGACAGGGAAGGCACCGGGGAGCTGTTTTTT,CASEDREGTGELFF
.,14,TRBV9,.,TRBJ2-7,TGTGCCAGCAGCCCCCTAGATGTCTCCTACGAGCAGTACTTC,CASSPLDVSYEQYF
.,13,TRBV18,.,TRBJ1-5,TGTGCCAGCTCACCGGGAGGCCAACAGCCCCAGCATTTT,CASSPGGQQPQHF
.,13,TRBV7-2,.,TRBJ2-7,TGTGCCAGCCGACGACGGAGCTCCTACGAGCAGTACTTC,CASRRRSSYEQYF
once,14,TRBV4-3,.,TRBJ2-7,TGCGCCAGCAGCCAAGCCCCCAATCAGGGCGAGCAGTACTTC,CASSQAPNQGEQYF
.,11,TRBV2,.,TRBJ2-1,TGTGCCGGGAGCTCCTACAATGAGCAGTTCTTC,CAGSSYNEQFF
few,15,TRBV6-6,TRBD1,TRBJ2-7,TGTGCCAGCAGTTATGCGGACAGGGAGTTCTACGAGCAGTACTTC,CASSYADREFYEQYF
.,17,TRBV27,.,TRBJ2-2,TGTGCCAGCAGTTTACCCCCGGGCGGGATCAACACCGGGGAGCTGTTTTTT,CASSLPPGGINTGELFF